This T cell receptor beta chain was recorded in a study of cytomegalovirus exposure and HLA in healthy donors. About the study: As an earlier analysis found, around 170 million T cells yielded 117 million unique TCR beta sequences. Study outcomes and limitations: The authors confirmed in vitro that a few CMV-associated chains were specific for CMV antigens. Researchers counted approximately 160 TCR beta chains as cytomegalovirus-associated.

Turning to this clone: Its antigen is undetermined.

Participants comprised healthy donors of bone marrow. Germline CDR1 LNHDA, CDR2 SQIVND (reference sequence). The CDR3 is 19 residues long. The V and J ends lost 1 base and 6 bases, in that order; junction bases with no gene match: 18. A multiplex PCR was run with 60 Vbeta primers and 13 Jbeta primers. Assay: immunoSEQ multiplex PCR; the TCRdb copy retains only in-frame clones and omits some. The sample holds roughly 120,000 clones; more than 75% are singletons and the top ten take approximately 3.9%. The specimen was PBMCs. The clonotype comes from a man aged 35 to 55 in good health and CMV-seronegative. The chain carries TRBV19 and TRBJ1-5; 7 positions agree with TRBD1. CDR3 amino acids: CASSIGGGMDRKKFQPQHF. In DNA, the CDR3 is TGTGCCAGTAGTATAGGGGGTGGAATGGACAGGAAAAAATTTCAGCCCCAGCATTTT.